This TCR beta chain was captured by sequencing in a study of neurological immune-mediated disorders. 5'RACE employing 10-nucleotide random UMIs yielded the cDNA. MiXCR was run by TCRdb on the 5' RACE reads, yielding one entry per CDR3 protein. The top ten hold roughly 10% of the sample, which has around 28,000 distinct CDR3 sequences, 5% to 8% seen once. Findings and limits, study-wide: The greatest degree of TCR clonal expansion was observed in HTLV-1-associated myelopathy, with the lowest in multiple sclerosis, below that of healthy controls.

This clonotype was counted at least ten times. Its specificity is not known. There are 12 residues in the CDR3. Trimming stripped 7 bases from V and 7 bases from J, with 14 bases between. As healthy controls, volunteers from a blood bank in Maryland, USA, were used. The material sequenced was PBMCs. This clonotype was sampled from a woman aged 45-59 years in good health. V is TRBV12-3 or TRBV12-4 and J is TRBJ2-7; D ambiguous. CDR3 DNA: TGTGCCAGCACCACAAGTCCCTCGGAGCAGTACTTC. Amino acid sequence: CASTTSPSEQYF.